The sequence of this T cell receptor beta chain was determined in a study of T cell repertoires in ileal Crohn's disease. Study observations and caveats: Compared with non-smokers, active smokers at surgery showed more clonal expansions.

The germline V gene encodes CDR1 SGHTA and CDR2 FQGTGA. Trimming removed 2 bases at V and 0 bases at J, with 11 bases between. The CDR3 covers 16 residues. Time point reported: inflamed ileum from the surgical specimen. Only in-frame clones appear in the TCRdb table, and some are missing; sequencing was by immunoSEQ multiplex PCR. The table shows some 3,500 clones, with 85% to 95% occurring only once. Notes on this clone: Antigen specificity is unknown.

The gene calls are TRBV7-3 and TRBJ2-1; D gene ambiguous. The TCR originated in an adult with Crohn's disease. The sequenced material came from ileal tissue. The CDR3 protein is CASSLLGTSSYNEQFF. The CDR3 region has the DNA TGTGCCAGCAGCTTATTGGGCACGAGCTCCTACAATGAGCAGTTCTTC.